Sequencing of this T cell receptor beta chain was carried out in a study of T cell responses to AZD1222 COVID-19 vaccine. For the study at large: Second-dose groups at about 4 or about 12 weeks were pooled.

As to this clone: Its antigen is unidentified.

Study-wide results and caveats: Baseline seropositivity characterized only a handful of AZD1222 recipients. The donor cohort was predominantly white British with a female majority, and clonal diversity may have been underestimated. The span of vaccine-associated CD4 TCRs extended across spike, with dominance at 160-218 and 743-854.

Trimming cost V 6 bases and J 8 bases, with 16 bases left between them. CDR3 length: 13 residues. The germline V gene encodes CDR1 MNHNY and CDR2 SVGAGI (reference sequence). Profiled with immunoSEQ multiplex PCR; TCRdb holds only in-frame clones, not every one. Of tens of thousands of clones in the sample, roughly 90% were seen once. Sample: peripheral blood, taken on day 0 of AZD1222 vaccination. The clonotype was recovered from an adult in good health. This chain uses TRBV6-6 with TRBJ2-5, with D hard to call. CDR3 nucleotides: TGTGCCAGCAGGCTGGCGGCTACCGACACCCAGTACTTC. Amino acids: CASRLAATDTQYF.